The 21 T cell receptor beta chains reported below all come from one sample, sequenced in a study of CD8+ T cells in alopecia areata. cDNA reverse transcribed from extracted RNA served as the sequencing template. TCRdb's copy holds only in-frame clones and misses some; the assay was immunoSEQ multiplex PCR. Altogether around 100,000 clones are present, 55% being singletons, with the ten largest covering 8% to 10%. Sequencing input: CD4+ T cells sorted from blood. Every receptor here comes from a human donor in good health.

The rearrangement uses TRBV25-1 and TRBJ2-7; D gene unclear. CDR3 size: 12 residues. CDR1 and CDR2 (germline): MGHDK, SYGVNS. Trimming took off 4 bases at V and 7 bases at J, with 11 bases between the two ends. This CDR3 reads CASSGHSREQYF. Written as DNA, the CDR3 is TGTGCCAGCAGTGGGCACTCCCGAGAGCAGTACTTC.

The chain carries TRBV5-6 and TRBJ2-3; TRBD1 might be the D (6 bases). Germline V gene data show CDR1 as SGHDT and CDR2 as YYEEEE. The CDR3 covers 14 residues. Trimming took off 2 bases at V and 0 bases at J, with 7 bases between the two ends. The CDR3 sequence is CASSFRGSTDTQYF. The CDR3 DNA sequence: TGTGCCAGCAGCTTCAGGGGAAGCACAGATACGCAGTATTTT. The complete variable domain, with remaining parts taken from reference TRBV5-6 and TRBJ2-3, reads DAGVTQSPTHLIKTRGQQVTLRCSPKSGHDTVSWYQQALGQGPQFIFQYYEEEERQRGNFPDRFSGHQFPNYSSELNVNALLLGDSALYLCASSFRGSTDTQYFGPGTRLTVL.

J is TRBJ2-1 and V is TRBV6-5; D gene uncertain. This CDR3 spans 16 amino acids. Between the trimmed V and J ends, which lost 0 bases and 5 bases, there was a span of 14 bases. Germline lookup yields CDR1 MNHEY and CDR2 SVGAGI. The CDR3 DNA is TGTGCCAGCAGTTACTCGCGGTTTGGCCCAAACAATGAGCAGTTCTTC. Protein product: CASSYSRFGPNNEQFF.

This rearrangement joins TRBV30 to TRBJ1-5, with no clear D. This CDR3 is built from 13 residues. Germline values: CDR1 GTSNPN, CDR2 SVGIG (reference sequence). V dropped 0 bases and J dropped 3 bases, with 6 bases sitting between them. DNA of the CDR3: TGTGCCTGGAGTGTATCAGACAATCAGCCCCAGCATTTT. Translation gives CAWSVSDNQPQHF.

The chain has TRBV6-1 and TRBJ1-2, with D possibly being TRBD1 (6 bases). V was shortened by 1 base and J by 8 bases, with 11 bases between the two germline ends. Germline V gives CDR1 MNHNS, CDR2 SASEGT. CDR3 size: 13 residues. Here the CDR3 DNA reads TGTGCCAGCAGTGAAGTTCAGGGGAACGGCTACACCTTC. It is translated as CASSEVQGNGYTF.

The genes are TRBV4-2 and TRBJ2-5; the match to TRBD2 covers 9 bases. The CDR3 runs to 16 residues. Germline-derived CDR1 and CDR2 are LGHNA and YNFKEQ. V lost 0 bases and J lost 2; bases outside the gene matches: 4. CDR3: CASSQDPAGGQETQYF. CDR3 nucleotide sequence: TGTGCCAGCAGCCAAGATCCAGCGGGGGGACAAGAGACCCAGTACTTC.

This clone has more than one count but fewer than ten. This chain connects TRBV2 to TRBJ2-5; 8 nucleotides line up with TRBD2. V lost 3 bases to trimming and J lost 1 base; unmatched junction nucleotides: 4. The germline V gene encodes CDR1 SNHLY and CDR2 FYNNEI. The CDR3 loop spans 15 amino acids. As DNA, the CDR3 is TGTGCCAGCAGTGAGGGTAGCGGGGCCCAAGAGACCCAGTACTTC. It codes for CASSEGSGAQETQYF.

The V call is TRBV2, the J call TRBJ2-1, with 9 bases aligning to TRBD2. CDR1 is SNHLY, CDR2 FYNNEI, per germline. The CDR3 sequence is 15 residues long. Trimming at V came to 6 bases and at J to 4 bases, leaving 7 bases not matched to a gene. CDR3 region: CASRGDTSGYNEQFF. The CDR3 region has the DNA TGTGCCAGCAGGGGAGACACTAGCGGGTACAATGAGCAGTTCTTC. The full variable domain, completed using reference TRBV2 and TRBJ2-1, is EPEVTQTPSHQVTQMGQEVILRCVPISNHLYFYWYRQILGQKVEFLVSFYNNEISEKSEIFDDQFSVERPDGSNFTLKIRSTKLEDSAMYFCASRGDTSGYNEQFFGPGTRLTVL.

This clone was seen a few times. The V and J genes are TRBV25-1 and TRBJ2-5, with 8 bases matching TRBD1. CDR1 MGHDK and CDR2 SYGVNS come from the germline V gene. This CDR3 is built from 15 residues. Unmatched junction bases numbered 8, after V lost 7 bases and J lost 1 base. CDR3 loop: CASNPGTGFQETQYF. The CDR3 DNA reads as TGTGCCAGCAACCCCGGGACAGGTTTCCAAGAGACCCAGTACTTC.

The chain has TRBV2 and TRBJ1-3; 7 positions match TRBD1. This CDR3 has 15 residues. V was clipped by 6 bases and J by 4 bases; unmatched bases: 9. Germline lookup yields CDR1 SNHLY and CDR2 FYNNEI. CDR3 sequence reads: CASSSRQGGGNTIYF. The CDR3 nucleotides read TGTGCCAGCAGCAGTAGACAGGGCGGAGGAAACACCATATATTTT.

This chain uses TRBV4-1 with TRBJ2-1; possible D gene TRBD2, 6 bases. Trimming removed 1 base from V and 3 bases from J, with 10 bases in between. Looked up from germline, CDR1 is MGHRA and CDR2 is YSYEKL. The CDR3 totals 15 residues. The CDR3 nucleotides are TGCGCCAGCAGCCAAGCCGGGGGACTCTACAATGAGCAGTTCTTC. Protein: CASSQAGGLYNEQFF.

The chain is built from TRBV7-8 and TRBJ1-1; D perhaps matches TRBD1 (5 bases). CDR3 length: 13 amino acids. V lost 4 bases and J 5 bases, leaving 11 bases between the germline ends. Germline V gene data show CDR1 as SGHVS and CDR2 as FQNEAQ. The CDR3 DNA is TGTGCCAGCAGCTGGCAGGGAAGAACTGAAGCTTTCTTT. Translating gives CASSWQGRTEAFF. Full variable domain (outside the CDR3, taken from reference TRBV7-8 and TRBJ1-1): GAGVSQSPRYKVAKRGQDVALRCDPISGHVSLFWYQQALGQGPEFLTYFQNEAQLDKSGLPSDRFFAERPEGSVSTLKIQRTQQEDSAVYLCASSWQGRTEAFFGQGTRLTVV.

In this sample, this clone turned up once. V gene TRBV5-4 combines with J gene TRBJ2-4; D is undetermined. Trimming removed 0 bases at V and 0 bases at J, with 10 bases between. Germline V gene data show CDR1 as SGHNT and CDR2 as YYREEE (reference sequence). The CDR3 runs to 16 residues. CDR3 in DNA: TGTGCCAGCAGCTTGGCCCCGCTGCTAGCCAAAAACATTCAGTACTTC. Protein product: CASSLAPLLAKNIQYF.

The chain combines TRBV30 with TRBJ1-5, with D maybe TRBD1 (6 bases). Germline V gene data show CDR1 as GTSNPN and CDR2 as SVGIG (reference sequence). The CDR3 is made up of 15 amino acids. Deletions cut 3 bases from V and 0 bases from J, with 12 bases between. DNA of the CDR3: TGTGCCTGGAGAGAGCAGGGGTATAGCAATCAGCCCCAGCATTTT. Its protein is CAWREQGYSNQPQHF.

V usage is TRBV29-1 and J usage is TRBJ2-7; D not resolved. This CDR3 spans 12 amino acids. Germline CDR1 SQVTM, CDR2 ANQGSEA. Trimming shortened V by 4 bases and J by 2 bases, and 9 bases separated the two germline ends. The CDR3 here is CSVGKSAYEQYF. The CDR3 DNA reads TGCAGCGTTGGGAAGAGTGCCTACGAGCAGTACTTC.

V and J are TRBV29-1 and TRBJ1-1, with D possibly matching TRBD1 (5 bases). This CDR3 region has 11 residues. CDR1 SQVTM and CDR2 ANQGSEA come from the germline V gene. The V end was cut by 6 bases, the J end by 0 bases, with 5 bases between. The CDR3 sequence: CSVRVNTEAFF. DNA of the CDR3: TGCAGCGTCAGGGTGAACACTGAAGCTTTCTTT.

The V and J genes are TRBV6-6 and TRBJ1-5; D gene ambiguous. Trimming removed 1 base from V and 3 bases from J, with 10 bases in between. Germline V gene lookup returns CDR1 MNHNY and CDR2 SVGAGI (reference sequence). The CDR3 spans 15 residues. This chain's CDR3 is CASSYWRATNQPQHF. CDR3 sequence (DNA): TGTGCCAGCAGTTACTGGCGGGCTACCAATCAGCCCCAGCATTTT.

This chain connects TRBV11-2 to TRBJ2-7; D tentatively reads TRBD1 or TRBD2 (5 bases each). The V gene's germline CDR1 is SGHAT and CDR2 FQNNGV. The CDR3 is 16 amino acids. V was pared by 6 bases and J by 4 bases, with 22 bases between. The CDR3 loop reads CASRRGRGEGFYEQYF. The CDR3 coding sequence is TGTGCCAGCAGGCGAGGACGGGGCGAGGGGTTTTACGAGCAGTACTTC.

V and J are TRBV7-9 and TRBJ2-7; 9 bases match TRBD2. The CDR3 runs to 13 residues. V lost 5 bases to trimming and J lost 5 bases; unmatched junction nucleotides: 4. Germline V gene data show CDR1 as SEHNR and CDR2 as FQNEAQ (reference sequence). The CDR3 coding sequence is TGTGCCAGCAGCCCGAGACTAGCGGACGAGCAGTACTTC. Protein product: CASSPRLADEQYF.

The genes are TRBV30 and TRBJ2-5; 7 positions match TRBD1. This CDR3 has 14 amino acids. V was clipped by 1 base and J by 5 bases; unmatched bases: 7. Germline CDR1 GTSNPN, CDR2 SVGIG (reference sequence). CDR3 sequence (DNA): TGTGCCTGGAGTGCGACAGGGTCTGGGGAGACCCAGTACTTC. Residues: CAWSATGSGETQYF.

The genes are TRBV5-1 and TRBJ2-1; 8 bases are a match to TRBD1. This CDR3 is 16 amino acids long. Per germline, CDR1 SGHRS and CDR2 YFSETQ. V shed 0 bases, J shed 8 bases, and the junction held 10 bases outside the gene matches. CDR3 amino acids: CASSLEGQGAVDEQFF. Here the CDR3 DNA reads TGCGCCAGCAGCTTGGAAGGCCAGGGGGCCGTGGATGAGCAGTTCTTC. Using reference TRBV5-1 and TRBJ2-1 for the parts outside the CDR3, the full variable domain is KAGVTQTPRYLIKTRGQQVTLSCSPISGHRSVSWYQQTPGQGLQFLFEYFSETQRNKGNFPGRFSGRQFSNSRSEMNVSTLELGDSALYLCASSLEGQGAVDEQFFGPGTRLTVL.